The rows below give T cell receptor beta chains drawn from one sample of a study of PD-1 blockade in classical Hodgkin lymphoma. The method was immunoSEQ multiplex PCR; TCRdb's version includes in-frame clones alone and lacks a portion of them. The sample lists some 100,000 clones; about 92% were seen once. Specimen: peripheral blood mononuclear cells (PBMCs), collected before the fourth cycle of nivolumab. These receptors were collected from a human donor with classical Hodgkin lymphoma. The conserved cysteine and the conserved F or W are not part of the CDR3 here. Clone size is shown for a subset of rows, as once, few, many or a class of expanded clone.

clone size | J gene | CDR3 length | V gene | CDR3 protein
- | TRBJ1-1 | 10 | TRBV6-5 | ASSEGNTEAF
- | TRBJ2-1 | 11 | TRBV6-1 | ASRDDRGNEQF
- | TRBJ2-5 | 11 | TRBV29-1 | SSQGGGQETQY
- | TRBJ1-5 | 13 | TRBV18 | ASSAQGDSNQPQH
- | TRBJ2-3 | 10 | TRBV4-2 | ASSQDRNTQY
- | TRBJ2-1 | 12 | TRBV30 | AWGEGLRRNEQF
- | TRBJ2-6 | 13 | TRBV6-1 | ASSEWGAGANVLT
- | TRBJ2-3 | 15 | TRBV5-1 | ASSLGILAGATDTQY
- | TRBJ1-2 | 11 | TRBV7-9 | ASSLAQIYGYT
once | TRBJ1-2 | 9 | TRBV5-1 | ASSSGGGYT
few | TRBJ2-7 | 12 | TRBV10-3 | AISDQGSSYEQY
- | TRBJ2-3 | 14 | TRBV7-3 | ASTKNAQGLADTQY
few | TRBJ2-1 | 14 | TRBV28 | ASSLNTRDVNNEQF
- | TRBJ2-3 | 14 | TRBV7-9 | ASSLLGGAGADTQY
- | TRBJ1-5 | 11 | TRBV2 | ASDRVANQPQH
- | TRBJ1-5 | 11 | TRBV14 | ASSRYSDQPQH
few | TRBJ1-2 | 12 | TRBV5-1 | ASREGASNYGYT
- | TRBJ1-4 | 11 | TRBV5-4 | ASSLWPHPPLF
- | TRBJ2-3 | 13 | TRBV10-3 | AISESAVGSVTQY
- | TRBJ1-5 | 13 | TRBV6-1 | ASSDYYYSNQPQH
- | TRBJ2-5 | 12 | TRBV30 | AWSVQGPQETQY
- | TRBJ1-2 | 11 | TRBV6-6 | ASSYYGGDGYT
- | TRBJ1-2 | 11 | TRBV5-6 | ASSWRGAEGYT
once | TRBJ1-1 | 11 | TRBV7-3 | ASRLGQGTEAF
few | TRBJ1-5 | 12 | TRBV25-1 | ASSGRQGNQPQH
- | TRBJ2-7 | 12 | TRBV10-3 | AISLTGKSHEQY
- | TRBJ1-5 | 15 | TRBV7-8 | ASSLAQGSLRNQPQH
- | TRBJ2-7 | 13 | TRBV5-6 | ASSHAGTVEYEQY
- | TRBJ2-7 | 12 | TRBV7-9 | ASSAQGNSYEQY
- | TRBJ2-1 | 15 | TRBV27 | ASSSNLGLAGGHEQF
- | TRBJ2-1 | 15 | TRBV9 | ASSISGGRARYNEQF
- | TRBJ1-3 | 13 | TRBV7-2 | ASSPGDLAGNTIY
- | TRBJ1-4 | 11 | TRBV30 | AWNGQGSEKLF
- | TRBJ1-1 | 13 | TRBV19 | ASSSQGGGGTEAF
once | TRBJ2-1 | 12 | TRBV6-5 | ASSYLLARNEQF
- | TRBJ1-1 | 12 | TRBV5-6 | ATTQLTGGTEAF
- | TRBJ2-3 | 16 | TRBV14 | ASSHDGRGAGVTDTQY
- | TRBJ2-7 | 9 | TRBV27 | ASSLSGEQY
- | TRBJ2-5 | 13 | TRBV9 | ASSRAGGLLETQY
once | TRBJ2-3 | 12 | TRBV19 | ASKLDGGGDTQY
- | TRBJ1-1 | 12 | TRBV6-5 | AVNRGTGNTEAF
- | TRBJ2-7 | 12 | TRBV6-6 | ASATPSRGYEQY
- | TRBJ2-3 | 14 | TRBV10-2 | ASKFNSGTSTDTQY
- | TRBJ2-1 | 17 | TRBV7-8 | ASSLVRFTSGRRSNEQF
- | TRBJ1-5 | 12 | TRBV5-6 | ASSNWGGNQPQH
- | TRBJ2-7 | 11 | TRBV7-9 | ASVGDRIYEQY
- | TRBJ1-1 | 14 | TRBV4-1 | ASSQEKDRRAPEAF
- | TRBJ2-2 | 12 | TRBV7-9 | ASRPQGNTGELF
- | TRBJ1-1 | 14 | TRBV28 | ASRPPGQGMNTEAF
- | TRBJ2-7 | 14 | TRBV4-2 | ASSLSGTHFSYEQY
- | TRBJ2-4 | 13 | TRBV30 | AWSGTSGSVDIQY
- | TRBJ1-4 | 15 | TRBV4-2 | ASSQVWVAATNEKLF
- | TRBJ2-5 | 12 | TRBV19 | ASSILPLGETQY
- | TRBJ2-2 | 16 | TRBV4-2 | ASSQDLPGQGNTGELF
- | TRBJ1-2 | 11 | TRBV7-2 | ASSWDRSYGYT